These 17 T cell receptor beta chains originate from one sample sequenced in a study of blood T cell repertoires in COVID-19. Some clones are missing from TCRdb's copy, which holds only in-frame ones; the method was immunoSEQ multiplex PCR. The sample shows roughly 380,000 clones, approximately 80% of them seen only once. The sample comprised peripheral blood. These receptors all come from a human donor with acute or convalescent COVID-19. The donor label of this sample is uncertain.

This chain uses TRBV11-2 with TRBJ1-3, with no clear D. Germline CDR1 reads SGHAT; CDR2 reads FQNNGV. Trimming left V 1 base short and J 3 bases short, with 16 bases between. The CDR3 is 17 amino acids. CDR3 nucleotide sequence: TGTGCCAGCAGCTTAGCAGGCGCGGGAGTCGGTGGAAACACCATATATTTT. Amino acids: CASSLAGAGVGGNTIYF.

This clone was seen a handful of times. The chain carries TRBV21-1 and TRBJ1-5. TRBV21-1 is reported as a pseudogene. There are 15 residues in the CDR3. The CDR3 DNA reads TGTGCCAGCAGTCTCCGGGGGAGAATGGGTCAGCCCCAGCATTTT. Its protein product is CASSLRGRMGQPQHF.

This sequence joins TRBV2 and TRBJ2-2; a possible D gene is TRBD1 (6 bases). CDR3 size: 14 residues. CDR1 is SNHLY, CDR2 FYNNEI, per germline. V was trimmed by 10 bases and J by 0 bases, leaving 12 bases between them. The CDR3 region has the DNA TGTGCCACCCAGGACAGTCCGAACACCGGGGAGCTGTTTTTT. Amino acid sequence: CATQDSPNTGELFF.

The CDR3 sequence is CASSTPSSYYNEQFF. The CDR3 DNA reads as TGTGCCAGCAGTACCCCTAGCTCATACTACAATGAGCAGTTCTTC. The rearrangement links TRBV2 to TRBJ2-1; a possible D gene is TRBD2 (5 bases). This CDR3 region has 15 residues. Germline V gives CDR1 SNHLY, CDR2 FYNNEI. The V end was cut by 5 bases, the J end by 3 bases, with 14 bases between.

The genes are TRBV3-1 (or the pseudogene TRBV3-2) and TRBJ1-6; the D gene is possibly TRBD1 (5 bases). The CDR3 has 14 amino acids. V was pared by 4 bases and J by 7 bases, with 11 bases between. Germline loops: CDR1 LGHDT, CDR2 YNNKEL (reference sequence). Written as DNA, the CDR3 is TGTGCCAGCAGCCTGGTAGGGGTGAATTCACCCCTCCACTTT. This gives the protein CASSLVGVNSPLHF.

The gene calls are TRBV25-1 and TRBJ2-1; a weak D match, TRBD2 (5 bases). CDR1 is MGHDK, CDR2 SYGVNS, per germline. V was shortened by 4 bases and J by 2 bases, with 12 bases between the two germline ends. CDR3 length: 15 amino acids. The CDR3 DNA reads TGTGCCAGCAGTGCCAGGACGGGAACCTACAATGAGCAGTTCTTC. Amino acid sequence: CASSARTGTYNEQFF.

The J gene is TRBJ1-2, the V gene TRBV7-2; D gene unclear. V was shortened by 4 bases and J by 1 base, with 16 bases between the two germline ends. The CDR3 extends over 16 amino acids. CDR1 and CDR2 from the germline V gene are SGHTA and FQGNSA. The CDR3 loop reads CASSSNLGLFNYGYTF. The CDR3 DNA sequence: TGTGCCAGCAGCTCGAACCTTGGGCTCTTTAACTATGGCTACACCTTC.

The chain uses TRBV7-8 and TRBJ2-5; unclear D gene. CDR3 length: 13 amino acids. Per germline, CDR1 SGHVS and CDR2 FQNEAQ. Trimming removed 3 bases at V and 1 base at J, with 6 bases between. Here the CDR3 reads CASSFNSQETQYF. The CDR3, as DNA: TGTGCCAGCAGCTTCAACAGCCAAGAGACCCAGTACTTC.

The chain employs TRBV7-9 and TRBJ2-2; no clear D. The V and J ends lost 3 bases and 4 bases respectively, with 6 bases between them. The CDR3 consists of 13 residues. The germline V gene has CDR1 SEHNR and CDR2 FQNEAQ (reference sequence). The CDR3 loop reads CASSLSGTGELFF. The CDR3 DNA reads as TGTGCCAGCAGCTTGTCCGGCACCGGGGAGCTGTTTTTT. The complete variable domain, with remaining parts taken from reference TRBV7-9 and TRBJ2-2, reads DTGVSQNPRHKITKRGQNVTFRCDPISEHNRLYWYRQTLGQGPEFLTYFQNEAQLEKSRLLSDRFSAERPKGSFSTLEIQRTEQGDSAMYLCASSLSGTGELFFGEGSRLTVL.

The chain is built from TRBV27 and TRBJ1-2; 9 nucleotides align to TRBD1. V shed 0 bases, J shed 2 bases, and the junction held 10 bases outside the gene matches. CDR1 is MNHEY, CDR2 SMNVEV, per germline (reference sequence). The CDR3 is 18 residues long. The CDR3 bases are TGTGCCAGCAGTTTATCCTCAAGGCCGGACAGGGGCAACTATGGCTACACCTTC. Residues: CASSLSSRPDRGNYGYTF.

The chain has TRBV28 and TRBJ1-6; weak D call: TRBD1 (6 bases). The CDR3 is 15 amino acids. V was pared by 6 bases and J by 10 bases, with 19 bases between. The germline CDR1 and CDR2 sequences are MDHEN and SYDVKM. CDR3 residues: CASSLRGTLESPLHF. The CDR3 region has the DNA TGTGCCAGCAGCCTAAGAGGGACACTGGAATCACCCCTCCACTTT. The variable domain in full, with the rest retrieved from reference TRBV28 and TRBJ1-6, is DVKVTQSSRYLVKRTGEKVFLECVQDMDHENMFWYRQDPGLGLRLIYFSYDVKMKEKGDIPEGYSVSREKKERFSLILESASTNQTSMYLCASSLRGTLESPLHFGNGTRLTVT.

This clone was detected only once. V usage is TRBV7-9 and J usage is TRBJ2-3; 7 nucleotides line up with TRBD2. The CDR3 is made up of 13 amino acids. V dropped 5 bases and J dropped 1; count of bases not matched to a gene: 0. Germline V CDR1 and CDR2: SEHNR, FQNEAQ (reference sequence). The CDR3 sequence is CASSTSGTDTQYF. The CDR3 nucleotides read TGTGCCAGCAGCACTAGCGGCACAGATACGCAGTATTTT.

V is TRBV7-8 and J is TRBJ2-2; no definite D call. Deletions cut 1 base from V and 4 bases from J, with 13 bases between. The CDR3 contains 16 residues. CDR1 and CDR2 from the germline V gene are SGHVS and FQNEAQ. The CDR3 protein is CASSLGSSTGTGELFF. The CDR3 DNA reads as TGTGCCAGCAGCTTAGGTAGTAGCACGGGCACCGGGGAGCTGTTTTTT.

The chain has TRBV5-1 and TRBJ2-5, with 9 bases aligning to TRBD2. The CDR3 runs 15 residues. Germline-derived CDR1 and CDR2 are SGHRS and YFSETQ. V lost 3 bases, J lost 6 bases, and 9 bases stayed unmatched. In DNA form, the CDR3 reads TGCGCCAGCAGCTGGAGTAGCGGGGGATATCAGACCCAGTACTTC. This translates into CASSWSSGGYQTQYF.

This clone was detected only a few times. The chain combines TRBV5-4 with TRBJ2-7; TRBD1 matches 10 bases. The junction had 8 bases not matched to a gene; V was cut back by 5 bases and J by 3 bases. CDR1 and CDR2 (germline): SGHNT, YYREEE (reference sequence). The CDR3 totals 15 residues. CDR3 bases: TGTGCCAGCAGGCGCGGACAGGGGGAATTCTACGAGCAGTACTTC. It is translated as CASRRGQGEFYEQYF. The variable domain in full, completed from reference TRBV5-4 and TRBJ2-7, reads ETGVTQSPTHLIKTRGQQVTLRCSSQSGHNTVSWYQQALGQGPQFIFQYYREEENGRGNFPPRFSGLQFPNYSSELNVNALELDDSALYLCASRRGQGEFYEQYFGPGTRLTVT.

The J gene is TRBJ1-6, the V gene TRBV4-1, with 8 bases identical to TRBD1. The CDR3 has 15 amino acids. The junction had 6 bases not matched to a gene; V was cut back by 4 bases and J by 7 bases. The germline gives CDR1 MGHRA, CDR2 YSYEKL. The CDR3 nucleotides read TGCGCCAGCAGCCGCACACAGGGGGAGAATTCACCCCTCCACTTT. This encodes CASSRTQGENSPLHF.

The CDR3 is CSAREDSGQFF. The CDR3 bases are TGCAGTGCTAGAGAGGACAGTGGGCAGTTCTTC. This sequence joins TRBV20-1 and TRBJ2-1, with a possible D match to TRBD1 (6 bases). The CDR3 is 11 amino acids. The germline V and J ends were trimmed by 0 bases and 12 bases, with 9 bases remaining between them. Germline V gene data show CDR1 as DFQATT and CDR2 as SNEGSKA (reference sequence).